This T cell receptor beta chain was found in a study of T cell clonality in common variable immunodeficiency. Broader study findings: Fewer TCRbeta clones were shared among CVID subjects than controls.

This clone was counted only a few times. Its cognate antigen is unknown. The read comes to an end 3 residues before the CDR3 does, leaving the germline J gene to fill in the end. The CDR3 totals 20 residues. The V gene's germline CDR1 is SGHRS and CDR2 YFSETQ. Trimming shortened V by 3 bases and J by 0 bases, and 22 bases separated the two germline ends. TCRdb keeps only in-frame clones here, not all; method: immunoSEQ multiplex PCR. The sample was found to contain 40,000 to 45,000 clones, and every one recurs. The sequenced sample consisted of peripheral blood mononuclear cells. The V and J genes are TRBV5-1 and TRBJ2-6; a weak D match, TRBD1 (6 bases). This TCR came from a person aged 18-69 years in good health. CDR3 bases read: TGCGCCAGCAGCTCCCCTGGGACACCAGTGAAAGACTCTGGGGCCAACGTC. This gives the protein CASSSPGTPVKDSGANV. The CDR3 in its entirety is CASSSPGTPVKDSGANVLTF.